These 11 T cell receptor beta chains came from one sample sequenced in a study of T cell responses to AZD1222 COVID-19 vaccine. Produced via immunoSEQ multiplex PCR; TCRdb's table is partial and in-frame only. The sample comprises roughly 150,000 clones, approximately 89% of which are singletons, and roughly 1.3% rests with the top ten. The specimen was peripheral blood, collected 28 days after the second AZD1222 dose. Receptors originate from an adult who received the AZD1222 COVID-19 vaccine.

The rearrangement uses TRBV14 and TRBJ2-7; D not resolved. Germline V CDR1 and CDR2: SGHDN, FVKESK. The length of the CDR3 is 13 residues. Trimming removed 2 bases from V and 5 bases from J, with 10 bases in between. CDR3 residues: CASSQRPRHEQYF. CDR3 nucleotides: TGTGCCAGCAGCCAAAGGCCTCGTCACGAGCAGTACTTC.

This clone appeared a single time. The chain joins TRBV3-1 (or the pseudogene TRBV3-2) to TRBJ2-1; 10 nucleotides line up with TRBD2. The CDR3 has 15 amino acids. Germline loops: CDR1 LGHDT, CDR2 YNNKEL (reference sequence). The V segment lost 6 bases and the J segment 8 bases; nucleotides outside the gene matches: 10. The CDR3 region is CASRPGLAPSDEQFF. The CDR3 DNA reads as TGTGCCAGCAGGCCGGGACTAGCGCCGTCGGATGAGCAGTTCTTC.

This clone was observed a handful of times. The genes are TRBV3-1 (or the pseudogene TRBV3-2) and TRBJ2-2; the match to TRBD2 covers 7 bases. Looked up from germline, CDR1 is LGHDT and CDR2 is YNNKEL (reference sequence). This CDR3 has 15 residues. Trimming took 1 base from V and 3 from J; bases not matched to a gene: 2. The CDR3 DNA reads TGTGCCAGCAGCCAAGTCCGGGGGGACACCGGGGAGCTGTTTTTT. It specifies CASSQVRGDTGELFF.

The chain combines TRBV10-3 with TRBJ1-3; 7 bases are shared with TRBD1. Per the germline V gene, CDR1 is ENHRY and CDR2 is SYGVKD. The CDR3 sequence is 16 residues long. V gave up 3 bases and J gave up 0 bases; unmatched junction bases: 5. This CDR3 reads CAISDSTGRSGNTIYF. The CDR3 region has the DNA TGTGCCATCAGTGACTCGACAGGGCGCTCTGGAAACACCATATATTTT.

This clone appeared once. CDR3: CASSYRGSSYNSPLHF. The CDR3 DNA follows: TGTGCCAGCAGCTACCGAGGGAGCTCCTATAATTCACCCCTCCACTTT. The chain links TRBV5-6 to TRBJ1-6; D call uncertain. CDR3 length: 16 residues. Germline lookup yields CDR1 SGHDT and CDR2 YYEEEE. V gave up 3 bases and J gave up 0 bases, with 10 bases separating them.

CDR3 DNA sequence: TGCAGTGCTAGTCGCAGGGCCGGGGAGCTGTTTTTT. Translation: CSASRRAGELFF. The chain recombines TRBV20-1 with TRBJ2-2; D possibly corresponds to TRBD1 (5 bases). Looked up from germline, CDR1 is DFQATT and CDR2 is SNEGSKA (reference sequence). V lost 3 bases, J lost 6 bases, and 8 bases lay in between. This CDR3 comprises 12 residues.

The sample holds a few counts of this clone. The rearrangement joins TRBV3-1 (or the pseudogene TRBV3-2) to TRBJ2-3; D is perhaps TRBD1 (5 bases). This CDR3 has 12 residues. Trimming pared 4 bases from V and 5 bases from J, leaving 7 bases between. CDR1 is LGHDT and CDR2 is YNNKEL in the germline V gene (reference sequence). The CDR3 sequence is CASSPTGDTQYF. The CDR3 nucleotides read TGTGCCAGCAGCCCAACAGGAGATACGCAGTATTTT.

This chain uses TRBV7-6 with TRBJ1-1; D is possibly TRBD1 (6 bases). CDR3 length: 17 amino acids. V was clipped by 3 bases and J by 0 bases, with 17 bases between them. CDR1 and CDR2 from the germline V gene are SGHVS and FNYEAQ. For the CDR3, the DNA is TGTGCCAGCAGCTTGATGTCGGCGAGGACAGTGAACACTGAAGCTTTCTTT. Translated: CASSLMSARTVNTEAFF.

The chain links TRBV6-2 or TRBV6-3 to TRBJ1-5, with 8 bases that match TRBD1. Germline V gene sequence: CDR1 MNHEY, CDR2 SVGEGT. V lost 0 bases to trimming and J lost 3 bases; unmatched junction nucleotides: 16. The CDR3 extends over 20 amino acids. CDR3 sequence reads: CASSYSTKRTGNSANQPQHF. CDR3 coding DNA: TGTGCCAGCAGTTACTCGACAAAAAGGACAGGGAACAGTGCCAATCAGCCCCAGCATTTT.

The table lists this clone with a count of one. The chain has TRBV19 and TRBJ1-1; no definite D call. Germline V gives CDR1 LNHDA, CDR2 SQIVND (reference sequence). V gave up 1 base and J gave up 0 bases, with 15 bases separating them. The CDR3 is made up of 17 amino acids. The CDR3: CASSIGRFWEMNTEAFF. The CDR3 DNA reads TGTGCCAGTAGTATAGGTAGGTTTTGGGAGATGAACACTGAAGCTTTCTTT.

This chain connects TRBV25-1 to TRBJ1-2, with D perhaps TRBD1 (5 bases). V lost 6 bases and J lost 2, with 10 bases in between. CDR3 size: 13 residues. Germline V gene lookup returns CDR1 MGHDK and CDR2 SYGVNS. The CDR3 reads CASRRDPNYGYTF. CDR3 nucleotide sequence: TGTGCCAGCAGAAGGGACCCCAACTATGGCTACACCTTC.